A selection of T cell receptor beta chains follows, all from one sample in a study of blood T cell repertoires in COVID-19. Measured with immunoSEQ multiplex PCR; TCRdb has only the in-frame clones, and not every one. The profile shows 55,000 to 75,000 clones, 65% to 85% of them singletons. What was sequenced was peripheral blood. The receptors here all came from an elderly man with COVID-19, enrolled during active disease. Both conserved end residues are part of each CDR3. The D gene is left open where the match is weak. Rows may omit the clone size; those that give it use once, few, many or a size class.

j_gene: TRBJ1-2; d_gene: -; abundance: few; v_gene: TRBV30; CDR3nt: TGTGCCTGGAGTGAGGGAGGGGGCTATGGCTACACCTTC; CDR3aa: CAWSEGGGYGYTF
j_gene: TRBJ1-1; d_gene: -; abundance: -; v_gene: TRBV24-1; CDR3nt: TGTGCCACCAGTGATTACGGGAATGAAGCTTTCTTT; CDR3aa: CATSDYGNEAFF
j_gene: TRBJ2-7; d_gene: TRBD1; abundance: few; v_gene: TRBV11-3; CDR3nt: TGTGCCAGCAGCCAAAAGGGACAGGGAGGGGTCGAGCAGTACTTC; CDR3aa: CASSQKGQGGVEQYF
j_gene: TRBJ2-5; d_gene: -; abundance: -; v_gene: TRBV7-2; CDR3nt: TGTGCCAGCAGCTTGCCAGAAGAGACCCAGTACTTC; CDR3aa: CASSLPEETQYF
j_gene: TRBJ1-5; d_gene: TRBD1; abundance: -; v_gene: TRBV19; CDR3nt: TGTGCCAGTAAGGACAGGGGTGTTAGCCGCAATCAGCCCCAGCATTTT; CDR3aa: CASKDRGVSRNQPQHF
j_gene: TRBJ2-3; d_gene: -; abundance: -; v_gene: TRBV24-1; CDR3nt: TGTGCCACCAGTGATTTGCCGAGAGATACGCAGTATTTT; CDR3aa: CATSDLPRDTQYF
j_gene: TRBJ1-4; d_gene: -; abundance: -; v_gene: TRBV28; CDR3nt: TGTGCCAGCACCGGGGGGGCTAATGAAAAACTGTTTTTT; CDR3aa: CASTGGANEKLFF
j_gene: TRBJ1-4; d_gene: TRBD1; abundance: -; v_gene: TRBV6-4; CDR3nt: TGTGCCAGCAGTAAAGGCCAACAGGGGAAACTGTTTTTT; CDR3aa: CASSKGQQGKLFF
j_gene: TRBJ2-5; d_gene: TRBD1; abundance: -; v_gene: TRBV5-1; CDR3nt: TGCGCCAGCAGCCCGATGGGACAGGGTAGGCAAGAGACCCAGTACTTC; CDR3aa: CASSPMGQGRQETQYF
j_gene: TRBJ1-4; d_gene: -; abundance: few; v_gene: TRBV6-5; CDR3nt: TGTGCCAGCAGTTCGCAGGGTTTCTCGAACGAAAAACTGTTTTTT; CDR3aa: CASSSQGFSNEKLFF
j_gene: TRBJ2-5; d_gene: -; abundance: -; v_gene: TRBV30; CDR3nt: TGTGCCCGCCAGGAGGGGGCGGGGACCCAGTACTTC; CDR3aa: CARQEGAGTQYF
j_gene: TRBJ1-1; d_gene: -; abundance: -; v_gene: TRBV19; CDR3nt: TGTGCCAGTAGTACGGGACAATCGAACACTGAAGCTTTCTTT; CDR3aa: CASSTGQSNTEAFF
j_gene: TRBJ2-1; d_gene: TRBD2; abundance: -; v_gene: TRBV5-1; CDR3nt: TGCGCCAGCAGCTTGGCCAGCGGGAGCCCCAATGAGCAGTTCTTC; CDR3aa: CASSLASGSPNEQFF
j_gene: TRBJ1-6; d_gene: TRBD1; abundance: -; v_gene: TRBV11-1; CDR3nt: TGTGCCAGCAGCTTATTCGGACAGGGCGATTCACCCCTCCACTTT; CDR3aa: CASSLFGQGDSPLHF
j_gene: TRBJ2-5; d_gene: -; abundance: -; v_gene: TRBV27; CDR3nt: TGTGCCAGCAGTTTAAGAAAGGTGGCGGGAGAGACCCAGTACTTC; CDR3aa: CASSLRKVAGETQYF
j_gene: TRBJ1-2; d_gene: -; abundance: -; v_gene: TRBV18; CDR3nt: TGTGCCAGCTCAGTCGTAGGGGCCTATGGCTACACCTTC; CDR3aa: CASSVVGAYGYTF
j_gene: TRBJ1-1; d_gene: -; abundance: -; v_gene: TRBV28; CDR3nt: TGTGCCAGCAGTCCTCCTAACAGGGATGAAGCTTTCTTT; CDR3aa: CASSPPNRDEAFF
j_gene: TRBJ2-5; d_gene: -; abundance: once; v_gene: TRBV5-1; CDR3nt: TGCGCCAGCAGCCTCGGACAGATCCAAGAGACCCAGTACTTC; CDR3aa: CASSLGQIQETQYF
j_gene: TRBJ2-7; d_gene: -; abundance: -; v_gene: TRBV7-3; CDR3nt: TGTGCCAGCAGCCCCACAGGGACCTACGAGCAGTACTTC; CDR3aa: CASSPTGTYEQYF
j_gene: TRBJ2-2; d_gene: -; abundance: medium-sized; v_gene: TRBV4-2; CDR3nt: TGTGCCAGCAGCCAGGGACAGAACACCGGGGAGCTGTTTTTT; CDR3aa: CASSQGQNTGELFF
j_gene: TRBJ2-2; d_gene: -; abundance: -; v_gene: TRBV5-6; CDR3nt: TGTGCCAGCAGCTTGTTGTCAGAGGCGGTCACCGGGGAGCTGTTTTTT; CDR3aa: CASSLLSEAVTGELFF
j_gene: TRBJ1-2; d_gene: -; abundance: -; v_gene: TRBV3-1/TRBV3-2; CDR3nt: TGTGCCAGCAGCCAAGATTTCAGGTCCCCTATCGGCTACACCTTC; CDR3aa: CASSQDFRSPIGYTF
j_gene: TRBJ1-3; d_gene: -; abundance: -; v_gene: TRBV7-2; CDR3nt: TGTGCCAGCAGTCAGCTGTCAGGGGGAAACACCATATATTTT; CDR3aa: CASSQLSGGNTIYF